This T cell receptor (beta chain) stems from a study of blood T cell repertoires in COVID-19. Seattle's cohort entered during active infection and was followed longitudinally. CDR1 MNHEY and CDR2 SMNVEV come from the germline V gene (reference sequence). The CDR3 consists of 15 residues. The junction had 6 bases not matched to a gene; V was cut back by 3 bases and J by 3 bases. This table comes from immunoSEQ multiplex PCR, and its TCRdb copy is limited to in-frame clones, with some not included. Of 250,000 to 300,000 clones in the sample, just over 90% are singletons; the top ten hold 2% to 2.5%. The sequenced sample consisted of peripheral blood. The receptor was derived from a woman aged 25 to 39 with COVID-19, enrolled during active disease. The V call is TRBV27, the J call TRBJ1-2; 8 positions match TRBD1. The CDR3 nucleotides are TGTGCCAGCAGTTTCTACTCCAGGGGGCACTATGGCTACACCTTC. This encodes CASSFYSRGHYGYTF.